The clone carrying this T cell receptor (beta chain) has ten or more counts. Its antigen is still unknown. This entry comes from a study of breast tumors, draining lymph nodes, adjacent tissues. V gave up 10 bases and J gave up 5 bases, with 18 bases separating them. The germline V gene encodes CDR1 ENHRY and CDR2 SYGVKD. The CDR3 contains 14 residues. The lymph nodes were axillary draining lymph nodes from breast cancer patients. TCRdb recomputed calls from the multiplex PCR reads with MiXCR, one row per CDR3 protein. The sample yields roughly 130,000 distinct CDR3 sequences, roughly 21% seen once. The study, taken as a whole, reports: Most tumor T cells seemingly derive from lymph node, then expand in tumor. That most tumor T cells come from lymph nodes remained unproven.

The TCR originated in a female donor with breast cancer. Some clones in this sample may be carry-over from other donors' samples. Source material: axillary lymph node tissue. This chain joins TRBV10-3 and TRBJ2-1; the D call may be TRBD1 or TRBD2 (5 bases each). CDR3 nucleotides: TGTGCCACCTTGGGGACGTCTCGAAACAATGAGCAGTTCTTC. It yields the protein CATLGTSRNNEQFF.